This TCR beta chain was captured by sequencing in a study of cytomegalovirus exposure and HLA in healthy donors. The study's findings and limits: Available immune exposure information was restricted to CMV serostatus only. As a later analysis showed, several of the most significant clusters appeared to be linked to common viral pathogens. Cytomegalovirus status, reportedly, was diagnosed with high specificity and sensitivity by the classifier.

The PCR ran on 60 Vbeta and 13 Jbeta primers. The assay was immunoSEQ multiplex PCR, and TCRdb's table has in-frame clones only and misses some. Altogether fewer than 200,000 clones are present, about 85% being singletons, with the ten largest covering about 1.1%. In regard to this clone: Its antigen is unknown.

This sequence was found in a boy younger than 10 in good health and CMV-seronegative. The sequencing sample was made of PBMCs.

CDR3 loop: CASSLPRGGGNTEAFF. The CDR3, as DNA: TGCGCCAGCAGCCTCCCCCGGGGGGGCGGAAACACTGAAGCTTTCTTT. The chain is built from TRBV4-1 and TRBJ1-1; perhaps TRBD1 as D (6 bases). With 4 bases removed from V and 2 bases from J, the gap between germline ends came to 17 bases. CDR1 and CDR2 from the germline V gene are MGHRA and YSYEKL. The CDR3 length is 16 residues.